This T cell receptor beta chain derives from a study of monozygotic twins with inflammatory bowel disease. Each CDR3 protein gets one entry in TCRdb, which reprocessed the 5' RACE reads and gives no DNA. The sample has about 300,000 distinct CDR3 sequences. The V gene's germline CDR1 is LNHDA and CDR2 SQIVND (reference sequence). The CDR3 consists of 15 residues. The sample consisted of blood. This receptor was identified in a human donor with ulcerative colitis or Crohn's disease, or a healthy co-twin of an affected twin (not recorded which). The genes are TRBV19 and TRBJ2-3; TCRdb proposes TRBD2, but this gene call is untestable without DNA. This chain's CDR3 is CASRTSGGPHATQYF.